This T cell receptor beta chain was identified during a study of shared clonotypes between healthy human individuals. Study summary: Two female and a few male donors aged 18 to 49 were enrolled.

Study outcomes and limitations: As a rule, naive subsets had a larger estimated richness than memory subsets.

Germline CDR1 reads ENHRY; CDR2 reads SYGVKD. J was trimmed by 1 base and V by 8 bases; bases with no gene match: 11. CDR3 length: 16 amino acids. Investigators spread the genomic DNA of each subset evenly over several immunoSEQ plates. Clones were sequenced by immunoSEQ multiplex PCR, and TCRdb holds only the in-frame ones, with some missing. This table has 2 million to 2.5 million clones, under 95% appearing once. Of note for this clone: Its antigen remains unidentified.

The sample was naive CD4+ T cells from PBMCs. Sample subset: CD45RA+ positively selected. The TCR sequence derives from a man in his late teens or twenties in good health. Some clones in this sample may be carry-over from other donors' samples. The chain employs TRBV10-3 and TRBJ1-3; the match to TRBD1 covers 7 bases. The CDR3 coding sequence is TGTGCCATCGGGGTGGACAGGTCAATATCTGGAAACACCATATATTTT. This gives the protein CAIGVDRSISGNTIYF.